Included here is one TCR beta chain sequence, with context. Its target is not known. The data derive from a study of T-cell reconstitution after alpha-beta-depleted transplantation in children. Study-wide results and limits: Surviving thymic progenitors and recipient T cells were the source of high TCRbeta diversity at day 60 in some patients. Several hundred expanded graft clones reportedly supplied alpha-beta T cells about two months after transplant. T-cell counts and diversity at one year following transplant were attributed mainly to newly produced T cells.

The library targeted TCRbeta and was prepared with unique molecular identifiers. TCRdb re-called the PCR reads through MiXCR, storing one row per CDR3 protein. The data hold approximately 230,000 distinct CDR3 sequences, with 20% to 30% observed a single time. The sample was PBMCs, mostly from graft donor cells, taken 360 days after TCRalphabeta/CD19-depleted stem cell transplant. This TCR came from a female patient aged 2-9 years who had a stem cell transplant for congenital amegakaryocytic thrombocytopenia, so the T cells may come from the graft donor.

The CDR3 sequence: CSARLLDRPLSATQYF. CDR3 sequence (DNA): TGCAGTGCTAGGTTGCTCGACCGCCCTTTGTCGGCTACGCAGTATTTT. The chain recombines TRBV20-1 with TRBJ2-3; the D is unclear. V gave up 3 bases and J gave up 8 bases, with 24 bases separating them. Germline CDR1 DFQATT, CDR2 SNEGSKA (reference sequence). This CDR3 is 16 amino acids long.